This paragraph covers one T cell receptor (beta chain) sequence. What it binds is not known. The record originates from a study of CD8 T cells in ankylosing spondylitis. Overall study findings and caveats: What appeared characteristic of ankylosing spondylitis blood was a TCR beta motif of eight highly homologous variants.

Quantitative 5'-RACE with molecular barcodes produced the TCR beta libraries. TCRdb passed the 5' RACE reads through MiXCR, listing each CDR3 protein once. The table has about 200,000 distinct CDR3 sequences, over 10% seen once. This CDR3 is 12 amino acids long. Per germline, CDR1 MNHNY and CDR2 SVGAGI (reference sequence). The sample comprised blood, either unsorted or a sorted T cell fraction (not recorded which). This chain uses TRBV6-6 with TRBJ1-5; no firm D call. The origin of this receptor is a male donor with ankylosing spondylitis or in good health (not recorded which). CDR3 bases: TGTGGGACCGGGCCGGGCAATCAGCCCCAGCATTTT. It specifies CGTGPGNQPQHF.